The 6 T cell receptor beta chains reported below all come from one sample, sequenced in a study of blood T cell repertoires in COVID-19. This table comes from immunoSEQ multiplex PCR, and its TCRdb copy is limited to in-frame clones, with some not included. The sample comprises tens of thousands of clones, 80% to 85% of which are singletons, and over 25% rests with the top ten. Sequencing was carried out using peripheral blood. Receptors were obtained from a human donor in a cohort sampled during active COVID-19.

The chain is built from TRBV27 and TRBJ2-2; no reliable D call. This CDR3 comprises 16 residues. Germline lookup yields CDR1 MNHEY and CDR2 SMNVEV (reference sequence). Trimming cost V 6 bases and J 0 bases, with 14 bases left between them. CDR3 DNA: TGTGCCAGCAGGATGAGGCAAAGCGCGAACACCGGGGAGCTGTTTTTT. Residues: CASRMRQSANTGELFF.

This chain links TRBV19 with TRBJ2-7, with 9 bases that match TRBD1. The germline CDR1 and CDR2 sequences are LNHDA and SQIVND (reference sequence). CDR3 size: 14 residues. The J segment lost 4 bases and the V segment lost 6 bases, leaving 7 bases of the junction unmatched. CDR3 in amino acids: CASSPGQGVYEQYF. In DNA form, the CDR3 reads TGTGCCAGTAGCCCGGGACAGGGAGTTTACGAGCAGTACTTC.

This chain joins TRBV10-3 and TRBJ2-2; D unresolved. V was trimmed by 4 bases and J by 9 bases, leaving 9 bases between them. Germline V lookup: CDR1 ENHRY, CDR2 SYGVKD. The CDR3 totals 12 residues. In DNA, the CDR3 is TGTGCCATCAGTGTTTCATCCAGGGAGCTGTTTTTT. Protein: CAISVSSRELFF.

This chain joins TRBV3-1 (or the pseudogene TRBV3-2) and TRBJ2-7; a possible D gene is TRBD2 (7 bases). The CDR3 extends over 13 amino acids. V was clipped by 6 bases and J by 5 bases, with 14 bases between them. Germline-derived CDR1 and CDR2 are LGHDT and YNNKEL (reference sequence). The CDR3 sequence is CASRKGGGHEQYF. CDR3 sequence (DNA): TGTGCCAGCAGGAAAGGCGGGGGCCACGAGCAGTACTTC.

The rearrangement uses TRBV7-3 and TRBJ2-7; TRBD2 agrees at 10 bases. With V trimmed by 5 bases and J by 6 bases, 4 bases remained unmatched. CDR3 length: 13 amino acids. Per germline, CDR1 SGHTA and CDR2 FQGTGA. In DNA form, the CDR3 reads TGTGCCAGCAGCGACTCTAGCGGGGGCGAGCAGTACTTC. Translation gives CASSDSSGGEQYF.

The chain carries TRBV14 and TRBJ2-3, with D possibly matching TRBD2 (5 bases). The V end was cut by 3 bases, the J end by 7 bases, with 11 bases between. Germline CDR1 and CDR2: SGHDN and FVKESK. The CDR3 is made up of 13 amino acids. The CDR3 sequence is CASSHGEMNTQYF. Written as DNA, the CDR3 is TGTGCCAGCAGCCACGGGGAGATGAATACGCAGTATTTT.